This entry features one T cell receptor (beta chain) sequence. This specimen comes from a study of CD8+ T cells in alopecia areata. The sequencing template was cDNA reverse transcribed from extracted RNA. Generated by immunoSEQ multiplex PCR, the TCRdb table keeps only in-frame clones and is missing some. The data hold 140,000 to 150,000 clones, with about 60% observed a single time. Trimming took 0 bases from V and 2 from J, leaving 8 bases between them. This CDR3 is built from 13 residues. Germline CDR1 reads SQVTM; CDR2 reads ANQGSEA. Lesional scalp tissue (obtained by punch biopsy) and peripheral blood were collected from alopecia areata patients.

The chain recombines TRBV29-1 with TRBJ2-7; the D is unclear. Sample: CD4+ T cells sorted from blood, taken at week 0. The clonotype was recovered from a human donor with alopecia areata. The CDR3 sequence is CSVEDLSTYEQYF. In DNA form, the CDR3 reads TGCAGCGTTGAAGATTTATCTACCTACGAGCAGTACTTC.